The rows below give T cell receptor beta chains drawn from one sample of a study of blood T cells in healthy people across ages. Each CDR3 protein is one row after TCRdb ran MiXCR on the 5' RACE reads. This sample has under 2 million distinct CDR3 sequences, with 30% to 35% found just once. Specimen: blood. The origin of the receptors is a woman aged 25 to 45 in good health. Both conserved end residues are part of each CDR3. Fields, in order: V gene, D gene, J gene, clone size, CDR3 DNA, CDR3 protein. The D gene is left open where the match is weak. The size field is filled for only some rows; it gives once, few, many or a size class.

TRBV5-1	.	TRBJ2-2	.	TGCGCCAGCAGCTCGGAAGGGTATAGAGCCGGGGAGCTGTTTTTT	CASSSEGYRAGELFF
TRBV20-1	.	TRBJ1-1	few	TGCAGTGCTAGCGTCTTAAGACAGGCGAACACTGAAGCTTTCTTT	CSASVLRQANTEAFF
TRBV9	.	TRBJ1-1	once	TGTGCCAGCAGCCCTCAGGGTACGAGGTCAAACACTGAAGCTTTCTTT	CASSPQGTRSNTEAFF
TRBV11-3	TRBD2	TRBJ2-1	few	TGTGCCAGCAGCTTAGAGTCGGGGGGGCCGCATGAGCAGTTCTTC	CASSLESGGPHEQFF
TRBV27	.	TRBJ2-5	.	TGTGCCAGCAGCCCCCAGGGATTGGCGACCCAGTACTTC	CASSPQGLATQYF
TRBV7-7	.	TRBJ2-5	.	TGTGCTAGCAGCCTAGTTTACGGGCTACAAGAGACCCAGTACTTC	CASSLVYGLQETQYF
TRBV12-3/TRBV12-4	.	TRBJ2-7	many	TGTGCCAGCAGTTTATCTTTTGGGGCTGCTCCGCTTTATGACGAGCAGTACTTC	CASSLSFGAAPLYDEQYF
TRBV20-1	.	TRBJ2-7	.	TGCAGTGCCAGCCCTAGTCCTGGGGCCTACGAGCAGTACTTC	CSASPSPGAYEQYF
TRBV7-2	TRBD1	TRBJ1-2	.	TGTGCCAGCAGCCCAAGGACAGGGTATGATGATGGCTACACCTTC	CASSPRTGYDDGYTF
TRBV27	TRBD2	TRBJ2-4	once	TGTGCCAGCAGTAACCGACTAGCCCCTAGCAAAAACATTCAGTACTTC	CASSNRLAPSKNIQYF
TRBV9	.	TRBJ1-2	few	TGTGCCAGCAGCGCCACAGCCTATGGCTACACCTTC	CASSATAYGYTF
TRBV5-1	TRBD2	TRBJ2-3	.	TGCGCCAGCAGCCTAAAAGCGGGAGCTGGCACAGATACGCAGTATTTT	CASSLKAGAGTDTQYF
TRBV5-6	.	TRBJ2-1	.	TGTGCCAGCAGCTTGGGCCACGCCGAGTACAATGAGCAGTTCTTC	CASSLGHAEYNEQFF
TRBV4-2	.	TRBJ2-1	.	TGTGCCAGCAGCTCCCTGAGGGGGGACTACAATGAGCAGTTCTTC	CASSSLRGDYNEQFF
TRBV2	.	TRBJ2-2	.	TGTGCCAGCAGTGGGGACTTATACACCGGGGAGCTGTTTTTT	CASSGDLYTGELFF
TRBV20-1	.	TRBJ2-1	.	TGCAGTGCCTTCGAGGAGAGCAATGAGCAGTTCTTC	CSAFEESNEQFF